This is a list of T cell receptor beta chains from one sample in a study of blood T cell repertoires in COVID-19. Generated by immunoSEQ multiplex PCR, the TCRdb table keeps only in-frame clones and is missing some. The top ten clones hold roughly an eighth of a sample with 50,000 or so clones, around 89% of them seen once. The sample comprised peripheral blood. These TCRs come from a man aged 55 to 69 with active COVID-19. Both conserved end residues are part of each CDR3. The order of the fields is V gene, J gene, clone size, D gene, CDR3 length, CDR3 DNA, CDR3 protein. D genes are given only for firm matches. Clone size is stated in some rows and not others, as once, few, many or a class when expanded.

TRBV6-2/TRBV6-3,TRBJ2-7,.,.,16,TGTGCCAGCAGTTACCACCCTCCGGGAGTGCTCTACGAGCAGTACTTC,CASSYHPPGVLYEQYF
TRBV9,TRBJ1-6,.,TRBD1,15,TGTGCCAGCAGCACGGGGACAGGGTATAATTCACCCCTCCACTTT,CASSTGTGYNSPLHF
TRBV5-4,TRBJ1-1,.,.,15,TGTGCCAGCAGGCGGGACTCCCGGGGAGACACTGAAGCTTTCTTT,CASRRDSRGDTEAFF
TRBV11-2,TRBJ2-7,.,TRBD1,16,TGTGCCAGCAGCCAACGAGAAGGGGGCTACTCCTACGAGCAGTACTTC,CASSQREGGYSYEQYF
TRBV28,TRBJ1-5,.,.,19,TGTGCCAGCAGTTTATCTTTGAAGTATGACAGTATTTACAATCAGCCCCAGCATTTT,CASSLSLKYDSIYNQPQHF
TRBV7-9,TRBJ2-1,.,.,15,TGTGCCAGCAGTCAACCGGGACTGGACGACAATGAGCAGTTCTTC,CASSQPGLDDNEQFF
TRBV11-2,TRBJ2-7,.,.,16,TGTGCCAGCAGCTTAGATCATGGAGGGGGGGCTTTAGAGCAGTACTTC,CASSLDHGGGALEQYF
TRBV5-6,TRBJ1-3,.,TRBD1,15,TGTGCCAGCAGTGAAGACAGGGGGAGTGGAAACACCATATATTTT,CASSEDRGSGNTIYF
TRBV28,TRBJ1-5,.,TRBD1,16,TGTGCCAGCACCCCCCCCCAGGGGGCAGGTTGGCAGCCCCAGCATTTT,CASTPPQGAGWQPQHF
TRBV2,TRBJ1-1,.,.,15,TGTGCCAGCAGTGAAGCCCCAGGGATTGCCACCGAAGCTTTCTTT,CASSEAPGIATEAFF
TRBV2,TRBJ2-2,.,TRBD1,15,TGTGCCAGCAGGCGACAGGGGGCGAACACCGGGGAGCTGTTTTTT,CASRRQGANTGELFF
TRBV6-5,TRBJ2-7,.,.,14,TGTGCCAGCAGTACCCCGGACAGTTCCTACGAGCAGTACTTT,CASSTPDSSYEQYF
TRBV6-5,TRBJ2-5,.,TRBD2,14,TGTGCCAGCCTACGACTAGCGGGGGGGGAGACCCAGTACTTC,CASLRLAGGETQYF
TRBV4-1,TRBJ1-1,.,.,19,TGCGCCAGCAGCCAAGGAAGGGTAAAGGGGCCAACTATGAACACTGAAGCTTTCTTT,CASSQGRVKGPTMNTEAFF
TRBV4-1,TRBJ1-4,.,.,18,TGCGCCAGCAGCCAAGGATCAATAGGCAGGGGACCTAATGAAAAACTGTTTTTT,CASSQGSIGRGPNEKLFF
TRBV5-6,TRBJ1-6,.,.,13,TGTGCCAGCAGCTTGGCGGGAAATTCACCCCTCCACTTT,CASSLAGNSPLHF
TRBV4-3,TRBJ2-5,.,.,14,TGCGCCAGCAGCCCCTTCCCCGGGGTAGGGACCCAGTACTTC,CASSPFPGVGTQYF
TRBV5-6,TRBJ2-7,once,.,18,TGTGCCAGCAGCTTGGGTCCTGACAGGTTCCCAAATGAGATCGTGCAGTACTTC,CASSLGPDRFPNEIVQYF
TRBV6-2/TRBV6-3,TRBJ2-1,.,TRBD2,14,TGTGCCAGCAGTTACCAGCGGGATTACAATGAGCAGTTCTTC,CASSYQRDYNEQFF
TRBV21-1,TRBJ2-7,.,.,21,TGTGCCAGCAGATGCGTGGGGAGTTCGACTCTGCGGGGGCTTTGGAGCTACGAGCAGTACTTC,CASRCVGSSTLRGLWSYEQYF
TRBV19,TRBJ2-2,.,.,14,TGTGCCAGTAGTATAGACCGCTCGGCCGGGGAGCTGTTTTTT,CASSIDRSAGELFF
TRBV29-1,TRBJ2-4,.,TRBD1,15,TGCAGCGCCGACGGGACAGGGGGACATAAGGGCATTCAGTACTTC,CSADGTGGHKGIQYF
TRBV7-9,TRBJ2-6,.,.,14,TGTGCCAGCATTTACGTAGCTGGGGCCAACGTCCTGACTTTC,CASIYVAGANVLTF
TRBV5-1,TRBJ2-1,.,TRBD2,15,TGCGCCAGCAGCATGACTAGCGGGAGTAACAATGAGCAGTTCTTC,CASSMTSGSNNEQFF
TRBV7-2,TRBJ2-2,.,.,14,TGTGCCAGCGGACCCCACAGGATTACGGGGGAGCTGTTTTTT,CASGPHRITGELFF
TRBV7-2,TRBJ2-2,once,.,14,TGTGCCAGCAGCTTAGCACCGAGCACCGGGGAGCTGTTTTTT,CASSLAPSTGELFF
TRBV3-1/TRBV3-2,TRBJ2-5,.,TRBD2,15,TGTGCCAGCAGCCAGCCCAGCGGGAGTAGAGAGACCCAGTACTTC,CASSQPSGSRETQYF
TRBV11-2,TRBJ2-3,.,TRBD2,15,TGTGCCAGCAGCCGACTAGCGGGAGCGGGGGATACGCAGTATTTT,CASSRLAGAGDTQYF
TRBV6-2/TRBV6-3,TRBJ1-3,.,.,14,TGTGCCAGCAGTTACGCGGGGACTGGAAACACCATATATTTT,CASSYAGTGNTIYF
TRBV7-9,TRBJ2-1,.,TRBD2,17,TGTGCCAGCAGCTCGCTACTAGCGGGAGTATCCTACAATGAGCAGTTCTTC,CASSSLLAGVSYNEQFF
TRBV6-6,TRBJ2-2,once,.,12,TGTGCCACTCCGGGGGAAGGCGGGGAGCTGTTTTTT,CATPGEGGELFF
TRBV4-1,TRBJ1-1,.,.,14,TGCGCCAGCAGCCATAGACAGGCTAACACTGAAGCTTTCTTT,CASSHRQANTEAFF